A single sample is the source of the 25 T cell receptor beta chains below, sequenced in a study of blood T cells in healthy people across ages. A sample-barcoded 5' primer and a J-beta primer mix were used in a second PCR of about 7 to 11 cycles. TCRdb ran MiXCR on the 5' RACE reads and lists one entry per CDR3 protein. Of fewer than 800,000 distinct CDR3 sequences detected, under 25% appear once; the ten largest clones hold 3% to 4%. Sequencing was performed on blood. These receptors all stem from a man in his 70s in good health.

J is TRBJ2-1 and V is TRBV29-1; 14 bases match TRBD2. Germline trimming cut 6 bases from V and 8 bases from J; bases unmatched to any gene: 3. CDR3 length: 13 amino acids. CDR1 is SQVTM and CDR2 is ANQGSEA in the germline V gene. CDR3 DNA sequence: TGCAGCGTAGGGACTAGCGGGAGCTATGAGCAGTTCTTC. Its translation is CSVGTSGSYEQFF.

This chain links TRBV28 with TRBJ2-3, with 12 bases matching TRBD1. This CDR3 is built from 17 residues. V shed 6 bases and J 3 bases; nucleotides not matched to a gene: 10. Germline values: CDR1 MDHEN, CDR2 SYDVKM. CDR3 DNA sequence: TGTGCCAGCAGCGGGGTCGGGGACAGGGGGCCGACAGATACGCAGTATTTT. Translation gives CASSGVGDRGPTDTQYF.

V usage is TRBV6-4 and J usage is TRBJ2-5; weak D call: TRBD1 (6 bases). CDR3 size: 13 residues. V dropped 4 bases and J dropped 5 bases, with 11 bases sitting between them. Germline CDR1 is MRHNA and CDR2 is SNTAGT. The CDR3: CASSGGQPETQYF. DNA of the CDR3: TGTGCCAGCAGTGGCGGACAGCCGGAGACCCAGTACTTC.

In its sample, this clonotype was seen a few times. V gene TRBV7-2 combines with J gene TRBJ2-1; no clear D gene. Germline values: CDR1 SGHTA, CDR2 FQGNSA. V lost 2 bases and J 6 bases, leaving 11 bases between the germline ends. The CDR3 covers 14 residues. The CDR3 loop reads CASSLSGVFNEQFF. As DNA, the CDR3 is TGTGCCAGCAGCTTATCTGGGGTCTTCAATGAGCAGTTCTTC.

The chain is built from TRBV20-1 and TRBJ2-5, with 9 bases that match TRBD2. J lost 5 bases, V lost 1 base, and 5 bases had no gene match. CDR3 length: 14 residues. Per the germline V gene, CDR1 is DFQATT and CDR2 is SNEGSKA (reference sequence). CDR3 amino acids: CSARVGGRAETQYF. For the CDR3, the DNA is TGCAGTGCTAGAGTCGGCGGGAGGGCGGAGACCCAGTACTTC.

This clonotype occurred a few times. V and J are TRBV7-2 and TRBJ2-1; 13 nucleotides align to TRBD2. The better agreement between TRBJ2-5 and the DNA end casts doubt on the J call. Germline CDR1 and CDR2: SGHTA and FQGNSA. The CDR3 runs to 17 residues. CDR3 DNA: TGTGCCAGCAGCTTAGATGGACTAGCGGGAGTGGCTGAGACCCAGTACTTC. It specifies CASSLDGLAGVAETQYF.

This clonotype was found a few times. J is TRBJ1-4 and V is TRBV20-1, with D tentatively TRBD1 (5 bases). The germline V gene has CDR1 DFQATT and CDR2 SNEGSKA (reference sequence). The CDR3 length is 16 residues. V was shortened by 0 bases and J by 5 bases, with 16 bases between the two germline ends. For the CDR3, the DNA is TGCAGTGCTAGAGATTGGGCTGGCGGGACCAATGAAAAACTGTTTTTT. Amino acids: CSARDWAGGTNEKLFF.

J is TRBJ2-3 and V is TRBV6-1; D is unresolved. Germline-derived CDR1 and CDR2 are MNHNS and SASEGT. The V end was cut by 3 bases, the J end by 1 base, with 11 bases between. The CDR3 loop spans 15 amino acids. The CDR3 region has the DNA TGTGCCAGCAGTGATTACTCATCAGGCACAGATACGCAGTATTTT. Translating it yields CASSDYSSGTDTQYF.

Only a few counts were recorded for this clonotype. This chain links TRBV5-5 with TRBJ2-5; D might be TRBD1 or TRBD2, each matching 5 bases. V dropped 3 bases and J dropped 1 base, with 13 bases sitting between them. Germline V gene lookup returns CDR1 SGHKS and CDR2 YYEKEE (reference sequence). The length of the CDR3 is 15 residues. CDR3 residues: CASSSWGSVQETQYF. The CDR3 region has the DNA TGTGCCAGCAGCTCGTGGGGGAGCGTCCAAGAGACCCAGTACTTC. The whole variable domain, filled in from reference TRBV5-5 and TRBJ2-5, reads DAGVTQSPTHLIKTRGQQVTLRCSPISGHKSVSWYQQVLGQGPQFIFQYYEKEERGRGNFPDRFSARQFPNYSSELNVNALLLGDSALYLCASSSWGSVQETQYFGPGTRLLVL.

This chain connects TRBV2 to TRBJ2-5; no definite D call. This CDR3 is built from 15 residues. In germline, CDR1 is SNHLY, CDR2 FYNNEI. The germline V and J ends were trimmed by 2 bases and 6 bases, with 16 bases remaining between them. This CDR3 reads CASSELVPKGKTQYF. As DNA, the CDR3 is TGTGCCAGCAGTGAACTCGTGCCAAAAGGGAAGACCCAGTACTTC.

The CDR3 reads CSSPRGNTGELFF. The CDR3 DNA reads as TGCAGTAGCCCCCGGGGTAACACCGGGGAGCTGTTTTTT. The chain uses TRBV20-1 and TRBJ2-2; perhaps TRBD2 as D (5 bases). V lost 8 bases and J 2 bases, leaving 12 bases between the germline ends. The CDR3 runs to 13 residues. Looked up from germline, CDR1 is DFQATT and CDR2 is SNEGSKA (reference sequence).

This clonotype occurred a few times. The V and J genes are TRBV6-5 and TRBJ2-7, with a weak D call TRBD1 (6 bases). This CDR3 contains 15 residues. The V end lost 3 bases, the J end lost 4 bases, and 16 bases lay between the germline ends. The germline gives CDR1 MNHEY, CDR2 SVGAGI. Written as DNA, the CDR3 is TGTGCCAGCAGTTATGGCCCGACAGGTTTGTACGAGCAGTACTTC. Amino acid sequence: CASSYGPTGLYEQYF.

Only a few counts were recorded for this clonotype. The V gene is TRBV29-1, the J gene TRBJ1-4; D is uncertain. The CDR3 length is 13 residues. The germline gives CDR1 SQVTM, CDR2 ANQGSEA. The germline V and J ends were trimmed by 5 bases and 0 bases, with 7 bases remaining between them. CDR3 amino acids: CSVLEATNEKLFF. In DNA form, the CDR3 reads TGCAGCGTTCTCGAAGCAACTAATGAAAAACTGTTTTTT.

This clonotype was seen more than once but under ten times. The V call is TRBV5-1, the J call TRBJ2-1; D not certain. CDR1 SGHRS and CDR2 YFSETQ come from the germline V gene. Trimming took 1 base from V and 8 from J, leaving 7 bases between them. This CDR3 comprises 12 residues. This chain's CDR3 is CASSLYGDEQFF. For the CDR3, the DNA is TGCGCCAGCAGCTTGTATGGCGATGAGCAGTTCTTC.

There are a few counts of this clonotype. The chain links TRBV4-3 to TRBJ2-7; D perhaps matches TRBD1 (5 bases). This CDR3 is built from 14 residues. The germline CDR1 and CDR2 sequences are LGHNA and YSLEER. V was shortened by 1 base and J by 3 bases, with 10 bases between the two germline ends. CDR3 bases: TGCGCCAGCAGCCAAGCCCCCGACAGCTACGAGCAGTACTTC. Its protein product is CASSQAPDSYEQYF.

The chain is built from TRBV5-1 and TRBJ2-2; 8 bases are a match to TRBD2. The CDR3 totals 18 residues. CDR1 and CDR2 (germline): SGHRS, YFSETQ. The trim removed 2 bases at V and 4 bases at J, leaving 13 bases unmatched. The CDR3 is CASSFGGLAGRSTGELFF. The CDR3 region has the DNA TGCGCCAGCAGCTTTGGTGGGCTAGCGGGCCGTAGCACCGGGGAGCTGTTTTTT.

This chain uses TRBV18 with TRBJ2-5; 10 bases agree with TRBD2. The J call may be faulty, since TRBJ2-1 better matches the DNA end. Germline V CDR1 and CDR2: KGHSH, LQKENI. There are 15 residues in the CDR3. The CDR3 loop reads CASSPPSGRRGEQFF. CDR3 in DNA: TGTGCCAGCTCACCACCTAGCGGGAGGAGAGGTGAGCAGTTCTTC.

The V call is TRBV11-2, the J call TRBJ2-7; TRBD2 agrees at 11 bases. CDR1 is SGHAT and CDR2 is FQNNGV in the germline V gene. Trimming at V came to 2 bases and at J to 5 bases, leaving 5 bases not matched to a gene. This CDR3 spans 15 amino acids. CDR3 sequence reads: CASSLLSGGANEQYF. CDR3 nucleotides: TGTGCCAGCAGCTTACTTAGCGGGGGGGCAAACGAGCAGTACTTC.

The J gene is TRBJ1-1, the V gene TRBV29-1; D is unresolved. V lost 5 bases and J 1 base, leaving 14 bases between the germline ends. CDR1 is SQVTM and CDR2 is ANQGSEA in the germline V gene. The CDR3 covers 14 residues. CDR3 sequence (DNA): TGCAGCGTTCGAGACCAGGCGAAGAACACTGAAGCTTTCTTT. This sequence encodes CSVRDQAKNTEAFF.

This chain joins TRBV3-1 and TRBJ2-1; D is unresolved. The V end was cut by 6 bases, the J end by 5 bases, with 20 bases between. There are 16 residues in the CDR3. The germline V gene encodes CDR1 LGHDT and CDR2 YNNKEL (reference sequence). CDR3 coding DNA: TGTGCCAGCAGTCTCCTTGGCGAAACCAAAAACAATGAGCAGTTCTTC. Protein sequence: CASSLLGETKNNEQFF.

The V and J genes are TRBV7-9 and TRBJ2-5, with no clear D. The CDR3 sequence is 14 residues long. Germline values: CDR1 SEHNR, CDR2 FQNEAQ (reference sequence). V was cut by 3 bases and J by 5 bases, with 13 bases left in between. CDR3 sequence: CASSFSAPMETQYF. CDR3 in DNA: TGTGCCAGCAGCTTCAGCGCGCCTATGGAGACCCAGTACTTC.

This clonotype has just a few counts. V usage is TRBV29-1 and J usage is TRBJ2-7; tentatively, D is TRBD2 (5 bases). The CDR3 sequence is 12 residues long. Germline lookup yields CDR1 SQVTM and CDR2 ANQGSEA. The CDR3 DNA reads TGCAGTTTCGGGGAAGGGCGACACGAGCAGTACTTC. Protein sequence: CSFGEGRHEQYF.

This clonotype has only a few counts. The chain recombines TRBV10-3 with TRBJ2-6, with 7 bases matching TRBD1. The V gene end was trimmed by 1 base and the J gene end by 0 bases; junction bases not matched to a gene: 9. Germline-derived CDR1 and CDR2 are ENHRY and SYGVKD. The CDR3 is 19 amino acids. This CDR3 is CAISEFDREIYSGANVLTF. The CDR3 DNA reads as TGTGCCATCAGTGAGTTTGACAGGGAGATATACTCTGGGGCCAACGTCCTGACTTTC.

V is TRBV15 and J is TRBJ2-4; the D gene is possibly TRBD2 (6 bases). The CDR3 loop spans 18 amino acids. The ends were cut back, 0 bases at V and 0 bases at J, with 15 bases in the middle. Germline CDR1 is LNHNV and CDR2 is YYDKDF (reference sequence). CDR3 sequence reads: CATSRDPGGLLAKNIQYF. CDR3 DNA sequence: TGTGCCACCAGCAGAGATCCCGGGGGACTCTTAGCCAAAAACATTCAGTACTTC.

Only a few counts were recorded for this clonotype. In DNA form, the CDR3 reads TGCGCCAGCAGCCAAGGGTACGGCGCCTACGAGCAGTACTTC. This translates into CASSQGYGAYEQYF. The V gene is TRBV4-3, the J gene TRBJ2-5; D unclear. The end of the DNA is better explained by TRBJ2-7, so the J call may be wrong. CDR1 and CDR2 from the germline V gene are LGHNA and YSLEER. This CDR3 spans 14 amino acids.